This T cell receptor beta chain was captured in a study of T-cell memory formation after mild COVID-19. The CDR3 is 16 residues long. CDR1 and CDR2 (germline): SGDLS, YYNGEE. V shed 6 bases and J 1 base; nucleotides not matched to a gene: 9. Findings and limits, study-wide: Pre-infection memory showed some responding clones, and this suggested that cross-reactive memory joined.

Via MiXCR, TCRdb re-called the 5' RACE reads, giving one row per CDR3 protein. The sample consists of around 250,000 distinct CDR3 sequences, approximately 9% of them appearing once. This clonotype was detected a few times. Its specificity is unknown. The TCR originated in a man between 18 and 35 years old who had mild COVID-19 (a few samples of this study predate the infection). Cell type and time point are not known. V gene TRBV9 combines with J gene TRBJ2-2; 7 nucleotides match TRBD2. Material for sequencing was PBMCs or a T cell subset sorted from them (not recorded which). CDR3 bases: TGTGCCAGCACCCATCCTGGGGGGGTGAACACCGGGGAGCTGTTTTTT. Its protein is CASTHPGGVNTGELFF. Complete variable domain (other parts from reference TRBV9 and TRBJ2-2): DSGVTQTPKHLITATGQRVTLRCSPRSGDLSVYWYQQSLDQGLQFLIQYYNGEERAKGNILERFSAQQFPDLHSELNLSSLELGDSALYFCASTHPGGVNTGELFFGEGSRLTVL.